The 2 T cell receptor beta chains in this list originate from one sample, sequenced in a study of blood T cell repertoires in COVID-19. Clones were read by immunoSEQ multiplex PCR, and TCRdb kept only the in-frame ones, dropping some. This table has 150,000 to 200,000 clones, more than 85% appearing once. The sample consisted of peripheral blood. The receptor source for this set is an older woman with COVID-19, enrolled during active disease.

The chain joins TRBV11-2 to TRBJ2-7; D is ambiguous. Germline CDR1 reads SGHAT; CDR2 reads FQNNGV. Between the trimmed V and J ends, which lost 3 bases and 2 bases, there was a span of 8 bases. This CDR3 contains 13 residues. The CDR3 reads CASSLMSTYEQYF. The CDR3 DNA is TGTGCCAGCAGCTTGATGAGTACCTACGAGCAGTACTTC.

This clone was counted a single time. The V and J genes are TRBV6-2 or TRBV6-3 and TRBJ1-1, with no clear D. The V end lost 6 bases, the J end lost 1 base, and 12 bases lay between the germline ends. The CDR3 runs 14 residues. The V gene's germline CDR1 is MNHEY and CDR2 SVGEGT. CDR3 nucleotide sequence: TGTGCCAGCAGCCTTTTATCAGGGAACACTGAAGCTTTCTTT. It is translated as CASSLLSGNTEAFF.